This T cell receptor beta chain was recovered during a study of T cell repertoires in cytomegalovirus infection (dated 2019 in TCRdb). Broadly, across the study: Donor HLA type was relevant to the analysis, as public TCR beta signatures indicated carriage of CMV infection together with the matching HLA type.

What the study reported, not specific to this receptor: In both this cohort and an independent cohort of some 370 donors, the cumulative frequency of public TCR beta family members distinguished carriers of CMV infection plus the relevant HLA type. The ex vivo response was dominated by HLA-C-restricted CMV-specific TCR beta clonotypes, which also provided the single most frequent clonotype in two of eight donors.

V lost 9 bases and J lost 1 base, and the count of bases not matched to a germline gene is 11. From cysteine to phenylalanine, the CDR3 is 15 amino acids long. Solely the CDR3 DNA is kept, with 45 bases framed from the first base. CDR1 and CDR2, looked up from the germline V gene (reference sequence), are LNHDA and SQIVND. Data came from an Illumina HiSeq 1500. Starting from the raw public reads, TCRdb applied fastp trimming at Q25, assembled clones with MiXCR and retained in-frame beta chains. One record per CDR3 amino acid sequence lists the most common genes and DNA. The sample table holds around 100,000 distinct CDR3 sequences, of which about 9.4% were seen once. Over 25% of the sample lies in the top ten. Points on this clonotype: Its antigen is currently not known. It has no much larger one-base neighbor in the sample; base qualities were not kept.

The sequence is built from TRBV19 and TRBJ1-2; TRBD1 agrees with 7 junctional bases. This receptor was taken from a human donor in good health (CMV status not recorded). Some clones in this sample may be carry-over from other donors' samples. Sequences were obtained from PBMCs, sequenced either directly or after in vitro stimulation (not recorded which). The CDR3 protein: CASLPGTVFNYGYTF. The DNA sequence is given as TGTGCCAGCCTCCCCGGGACAGTCTTTAACTATGGCTACACCTTC. The CDR3 plus the reference TRBV19 and TRBJ1-2 genes for the other parts give the full variable domain: DGGITQSPKYLFRKEGQNVTLSCEQNLNHDAMYWYRQDPGQGLRLIYYSQIVNDFQKGDIAEGYSVSREKKESFPLTVTSAQKNPTAFYLCASLPGTVFNYGYTFGSGTRLTVV.